The present entry profiles one TCR beta chain with its context. As yet, its antigen is unknown. A read error may produce the germline difference seen at one junction end. The sample originates from a study of T-cell reconstitution after alpha-beta-depleted transplantation in children. Whole-study findings and limits: For some patients, TCRbeta diversity was high at day 60 because of recipient T cells and thymic progenitors that survived. Several hundred expanded graft clones reportedly gave rise to the alpha-beta T cells present about two months after transplant. By one year post-transplant, T-cell counts and diversity largely arose from T cells that were newly produced.

The length of the CDR3 is 16 residues. CDR1 and CDR2 (germline): MNHEY, SVGAGI. This sample's TCRbeta library carried unique molecular identifier barcodes. Via MiXCR, TCRdb re-called the PCR reads, giving one row per CDR3 protein. This table holds hundreds of thousands of distinct CDR3 sequences, over 10% found once. The clonotype comes from a girl aged 2-10 years with congenital amegakaryocytic thrombocytopenia, due to receive a stem cell transplant. The chain joins TRBV6-5 to TRBJ2-7; D is ambiguous. This material consisted of PBMCs, taken before TCRalphabeta/CD19-depleted stem cell transplant. CDR3 DNA sequence: TGTGTCAGCAGTTACTCAACCTTTCGTTTTGGCTACGAGCAGTACTTC. Its translation: CVSSYSTFRFGYEQYF.